Reported below is one T cell receptor beta chain. Germline CDR1 is ENHRY and CDR2 is SYGVKD. The CDR3 runs to 17 residues. V dropped 1 base and J dropped 8 bases, with 21 bases sitting between them. One entry per CDR3 protein results from TCRdb running MiXCR on the RT-PCR reads. The sample consists of 650,000 to 800,000 distinct CDR3 sequences, 13% to 15% of them appearing once. The sample taken for sequencing was memory CD4+ T cells from blood. V is TRBV10-3 and J is TRBJ2-1; D tentatively reads TRBD1 or TRBD2 (6 bases each). The receptor's source is a female donor in good health, serving as a healthy control. The CDR3 DNA reads TGTGCCATCAGTGAGTTTCGCCTTGGGGGGCGCGGCGATGAGCAGTTCTTC. Its protein product is CAISEFRLGGRGDEQFF.